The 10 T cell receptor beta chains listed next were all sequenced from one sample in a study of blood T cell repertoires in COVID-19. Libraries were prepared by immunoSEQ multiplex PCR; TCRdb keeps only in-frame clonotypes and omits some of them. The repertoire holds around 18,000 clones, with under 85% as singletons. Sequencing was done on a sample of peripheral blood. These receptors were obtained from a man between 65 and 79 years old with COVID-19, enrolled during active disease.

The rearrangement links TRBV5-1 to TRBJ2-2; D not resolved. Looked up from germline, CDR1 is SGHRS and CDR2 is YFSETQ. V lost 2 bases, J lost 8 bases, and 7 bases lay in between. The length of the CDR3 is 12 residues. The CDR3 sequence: CASSLDLGELFF. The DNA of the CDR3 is TGCGCCAGCAGCTTAGACTTAGGGGAGCTGTTTTTT. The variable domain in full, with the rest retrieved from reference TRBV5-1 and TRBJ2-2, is KAGVTQTPRYLIKTRGQQVTLSCSPISGHRSVSWYQQTPGQGLQFLFEYFSETQRNKGNFPGRFSGRQFSNSRSEMNVSTLELGDSALYLCASSLDLGELFFGEGSRLTVL.

The CDR3 DNA is TGCGCCAGCAGCCTCCAACCGGACAGCCATGGCTACACCTTC. Protein sequence: CASSLQPDSHGYTF. The genes are TRBV5-1 and TRBJ1-2, with a weak D call TRBD1 (6 bases). The CDR3 is made up of 14 amino acids. V lost 4 bases and J lost 6, with 16 bases in between. CDR1 SGHRS and CDR2 YFSETQ come from the germline V gene.

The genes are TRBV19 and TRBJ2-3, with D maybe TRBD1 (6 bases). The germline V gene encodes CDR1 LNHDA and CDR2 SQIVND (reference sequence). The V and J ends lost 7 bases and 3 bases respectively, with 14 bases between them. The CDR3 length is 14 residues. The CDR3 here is CASTTGPGTDTQYF. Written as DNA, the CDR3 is TGTGCCAGTACAACAGGGCCAGGTACAGATACGCAGTATTTT. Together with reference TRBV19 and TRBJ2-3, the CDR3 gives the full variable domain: DGGITQSPKYLFRKEGQNVTLSCEQNLNHDAMYWYRQDPGQGLRLIYYSQIVNDFQKGDIAEGYSVSREKKESFPLTVTSAQKNPTAFYLCASTTGPGTDTQYFGPGTRLTVL.

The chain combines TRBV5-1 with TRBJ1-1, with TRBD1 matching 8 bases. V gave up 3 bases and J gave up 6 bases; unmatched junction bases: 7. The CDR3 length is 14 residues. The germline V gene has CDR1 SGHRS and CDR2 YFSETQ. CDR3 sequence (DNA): TGCGCCAGCAGCTCCCTCGGACAGGGCGCTGAAGCTTTCTTT. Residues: CASSSLGQGAEAFF.

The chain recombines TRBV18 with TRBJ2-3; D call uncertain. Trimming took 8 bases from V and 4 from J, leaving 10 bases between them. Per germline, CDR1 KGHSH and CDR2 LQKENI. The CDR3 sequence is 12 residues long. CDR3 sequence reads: CASLSAADTQYF. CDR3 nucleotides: TGTGCCAGCCTAAGTGCGGCAGATACGCAGTATTTT.

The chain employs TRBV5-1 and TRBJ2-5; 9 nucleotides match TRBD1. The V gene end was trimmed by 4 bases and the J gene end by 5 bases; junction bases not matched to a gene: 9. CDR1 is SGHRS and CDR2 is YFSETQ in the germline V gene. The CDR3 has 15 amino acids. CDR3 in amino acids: CASSTQGAGVETQYF. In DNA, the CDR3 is TGCGCCAGCAGCACACAGGGGGCTGGGGTCGAGACCCAGTACTTC.

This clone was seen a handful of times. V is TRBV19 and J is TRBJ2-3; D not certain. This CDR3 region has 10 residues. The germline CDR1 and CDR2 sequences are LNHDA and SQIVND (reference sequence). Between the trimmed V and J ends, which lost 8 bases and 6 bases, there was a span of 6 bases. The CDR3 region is CASEADTQYF. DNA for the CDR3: TGTGCCAGTGAAGCGGATACGCAGTATTTT.

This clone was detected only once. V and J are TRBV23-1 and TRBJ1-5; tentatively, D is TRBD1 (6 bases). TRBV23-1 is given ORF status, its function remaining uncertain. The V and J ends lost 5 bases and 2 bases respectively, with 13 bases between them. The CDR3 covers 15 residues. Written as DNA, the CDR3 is TGCGCCAGCAGTTCTATCAGGGGATGCAATCAGCCCCAGCATTTT. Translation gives CASSSIRGCNQPQHF.

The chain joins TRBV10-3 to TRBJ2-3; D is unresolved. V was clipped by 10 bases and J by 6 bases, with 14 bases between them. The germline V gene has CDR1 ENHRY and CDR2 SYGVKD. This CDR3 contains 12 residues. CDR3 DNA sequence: TGTGCCACCTCGGTTAGCAGCGATACGCAGTATTTT. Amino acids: CATSVSSDTQYF.

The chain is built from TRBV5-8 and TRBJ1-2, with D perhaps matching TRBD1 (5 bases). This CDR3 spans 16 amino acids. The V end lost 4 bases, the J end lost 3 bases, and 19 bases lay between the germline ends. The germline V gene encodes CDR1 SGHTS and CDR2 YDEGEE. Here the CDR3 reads CASSQAGARTYYGYTF. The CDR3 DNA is TGTGCCAGCAGCCAGGCTGGGGCGCGGACGTACTATGGCTACACCTTC.